This TCR beta chain was obtained from a study of T cell responses to AZD1222 COVID-19 vaccine. TCRdb's table, derived via immunoSEQ multiplex PCR, lists solely in-frame clones and lacks some. This table has some 110,000 clones, more than 70% appearing once. Study outcomes and limitations: It was only a handful of AZD1222 recipients who were seropositive at baseline.

As regards this clone: Its antigen is still unknown.

Germline V gene sequence: CDR1 SGHTA, CDR2 FQGNSA. Trimming took 1 base from V and 5 from J; bases not matched to a gene: 7. The CDR3 sequence is 15 residues long. The V gene is TRBV7-2, the J gene TRBJ2-7; 8 bases fit TRBD2. This TCR was sampled from an adult who received the AZD1222 COVID-19 vaccine. The specimen was peripheral blood, collected 28 days after the second AZD1222 dose. In DNA, the CDR3 is TGTGCCAGCAGCTTAGAGGCTAGCGGGCACGACGAGCAGTACTTC. This encodes CASSLEASGHDEQYF.